The present T cell receptor (beta chain) was sequenced within a study of blood T cell repertoires in COVID-19. Study details: Both acute and convalescent COVID-19 samples were obtained from the United States, Italy and Spain.

Germline V gene lookup returns CDR1 SQVTM and CDR2 ANQGSEA. V shed 1 base and J 6 bases; nucleotides not matched to a gene: 19. This CDR3 contains 18 residues. Data came from immunoSEQ multiplex PCR; TCRdb stores just in-frame clones and leaves some out. In the table there are about 350,000 clones, roughly 87% of which are singletons. This clonotype was sampled from a woman in her 30s who had recovered from COVID-19. Sequencing used PBMCs or T cells enriched from blood (not recorded which). The chain employs TRBV29-1 and TRBJ1-2, with TRBD1 matching over 8 bases. CDR3 residues: CSVEGINHGTGGINGYTF. The CDR3 DNA sequence: TGCAGCGTTGAAGGGATTAACCACGGGACAGGAGGTATTAATGGCTACACCTTC.